This T cell receptor (beta chain) came from a study of T cells in Graves' hyperthyroidism and ophthalmopathy. Amplified regions were TCR beta CDR3 sequences from RNA transcripts. First-round RT-PCR with HTBI primers amplified the TCR CDR3 region. A single record per CDR3 protein comes from TCRdb applying MiXCR to the multiplex PCR reads. This sample yields 360,000 or so distinct CDR3 sequences, of which roughly 18% are seen a single time; about 14% belongs to the top ten. Disease duration was under 3 months in the ophthalmopathy patients, who also had a Clinical Activity Score of at least 3 and a NOSPECS grade of at least 4. Pregnant or lactating patients were excluded, as were those with uncontrolled infection or other autoimmune disease. This clonotype was observed many times. What it binds is not known. Study outcomes and limitations: Before onset, by a median of around 6.1 months, the model predicted ophthalmopathy. Most expanded thyroid clonotypes above 0.001 recurred in blood.

Sequencing was performed on blood. The TCR comes from a woman aged 40 to 50 with Graves' ophthalmopathy.

The DNA for the CDR3 is TGTGCCAGCAGTTTAGGTCGGCAGGGGAAAACTTTCTTT. Translation gives CASSLGRQGKTFF. This chain links TRBV28 with TRBJ1-1; weak D call: TRBD1 (6 bases). V dropped 2 bases and J dropped 12 bases, with 16 bases sitting between them. The CDR3 extends over 13 amino acids. Germline assignment: CDR1 MDHEN and CDR2 SYDVKM. Full variable domain (missing parts from reference TRBV28 and TRBJ1-1): DVKVTQSSRYLVKRTGEKVFLECVQDMDHENMFWYRQDPGLGLRLIYFSYDVKMKEKGDIPEGYSVSREKKERFSLILESASTNQTSMYLCASSLGRQGKTFFGQGTRLTVV.